The clone carrying this T cell receptor beta chain was seen more than once but under ten times. A sample-barcoded 5' primer and a J-beta primer mix were used in a second PCR of about 7 to 11 cycles. TCRdb passed the 5' RACE reads through MiXCR, listing each CDR3 protein once. There are about 1.5 million distinct CDR3 sequences in the sample; 42% occur only once, and around 4% lies in the top ten. The source of the sample is a study of blood T cells in healthy people across ages. V was trimmed by 10 bases and J by 9 bases, leaving 16 bases between them. The CDR3 sequence is 12 residues long. From germline, CDR1 is ENHRY and CDR2 SYGVKD.

The TCR sequence derives from a woman between 18 and 29 years old in good health. Specimen: blood. The V gene is TRBV10-3, the J gene TRBJ2-1; no reliable D call. This CDR3 is CATETFLGEQFF. CDR3 sequence (DNA): TGTGCCACCGAAACCTTTTTGGGTGAGCAGTTCTTC.